Many counts were recorded for the clone carrying this T cell receptor (beta chain). TCRdb ran MiXCR on the reads and lists one entry per CDR3 protein. The repertoire holds fewer than 250,000 distinct CDR3 sequences, with 29% as singletons. The sample is drawn from a study of kidney transplant recipient with SARS-CoV-2 infection. V shed 4 bases, J shed 6 bases, and the junction held 16 bases outside the gene matches. The germline CDR1 and CDR2 sequences are SGDLS and YYNGEE. The CDR3 has 17 residues. This receptor was taken from a young adult male patient who had COVID-19 and was a kidney transplant recipient. Some T cells may be provided by the graft donor. The J gene is TRBJ2-1, the V gene TRBV9; 7 bases fit TRBD2. This sample comprised a blood sample, obtained at baseline and on day 111 from a kidney transplant recipient. The CDR3 bases are TGTGCCAGCAGCCCCATGGCTAGCGGAATAAAATTCAATGAGCAGTTCTTC. It yields the protein CASSPMASGIKFNEQFF.